This T cell receptor beta chain was sequenced during a study of CD8 T cells in ankylosing spondylitis (dated by TCRdb to between 2016 and 2019). About the full investigation: To find TCR variants linked to disease, the study profiled T cell receptor beta repertoires in ankylosing spondylitis patients and healthy donors. The full study cohort comprised around 25 ankylosing spondylitis patients and approximately 100 healthy donors. Peripheral blood was sampled, and synovial fluid was additionally collected from ankylosing spondylitis patients.

TCRdb names Illumina HiSeq 2500 as the instrument used. TCR beta libraries were prepared by quantitative 5'-RACE with molecular barcodes. The original pipeline was this. A new computational method, built on a probabilistic model of VDJ rearrangement, was used to identify disease-linked TCR variants. TCRdb cleaned the public reads at Q25 with fastp, built clones with MiXCR and kept in-frame beta chains. A single entry per CDR3 protein holds the most common genes and DNA from its merged rows. It is TCRdb's table, rather than the study itself, that gives the V and J calls and clone size. The sample profile shows some 700,000 distinct CDR3 sequences; around 19% of them were found once. The top ten clones comprise about 20% of the sample. Points the paper makes about the study in general: Blood from ankylosing spondylitis patients appeared to be characterized by a TCR beta motif made up of under ten highly homologous amino acid variants. Some of the motif variants had been reported before in the synovial fluid and blood of reactive arthritis patients, a finding that suggests common disease-initiation mechanisms. In peripheral blood, the disease-linked clones were found at relatively low frequencies and had a CD8+ phenotype. According to the report, matched synovial fluid samples from ankylosing spondylitis patients were significantly enriched for the disease-linked clones.

Relative to germline, V is missing 1 base and J is missing 6 bases, with 2 bases of the junction outside any gene match. The CDR3 has 13 amino acids, counting the end cysteine and phenylalanine. The kept DNA is CDR3 alone, 39 bases in frame from the first base. Taken from the germline V gene (reference sequence), the CDR1 and CDR2 loops are LGHDT and YNNKEL. Notes on this clonotype: Its antigen is unknown. No base quality information exists; no much larger clone differs at one position.

The source material was blood, either unsorted or a sorted T cell fraction (not recorded which). This chain joins TRBV3-1 to TRBJ1-1, with 7 bases aligning to TRBD1. The TCR sequence derives from a male donor with ankylosing spondylitis. CDR3 loop: CASSQVQGAEAFF. Here is the DNA: TGTGCCAGCAGCCAAGTCCAGGGGGCTGAAGCTTTCTTT.